This T cell receptor (beta chain) came from a study of siplizumab effects on memory and regulatory T cells. TCRdb keeps only in-frame clones here, not all; method: immunoSEQ multiplex PCR. Of about 99,000 clones in the sample, 93% are singletons; the top ten hold about 0.62%. Notes on this clone: The antigen is not known.

The V end was cut by 3 bases, the J end by 5 bases, with 8 bases between. CDR1 and CDR2 (germline): SEHNR, FQNEAQ (reference sequence). There are 12 residues in the CDR3. Study-level points and caveats: Whether proliferating Tregs in siplizumab cultures suppress was not functionally confirmed. Unstimulated subsets accounted for the mapping of only a minor share of the clones that were alloreactive. Naive T cells were seemingly more diverse than memory cells, and major contributions to the alloresponse seemed to be made by them. Under siplizumab, alloreactive sequences traced to unstimulated CD4+ memory cells were significantly reduced.

The TCR sequence derives from a human donor in good health. Input material: Tregs sorted from blood. The rearrangement uses TRBV7-9 and TRBJ2-7; possible D gene TRBD2, 5 bases. The CDR3 loop is CASSFGRDEQYF. CDR3 in DNA: TGTGCCAGCAGCTTTGGGCGGGACGAGCAGTACTTC. The whole variable domain, filled in from reference TRBV7-9 and TRBJ2-7, reads DTGVSQNPRHKITKRGQNVTFRCDPISEHNRLYWYRQTLGQGPEFLTYFQNEAQLEKSRLLSDRFSAERPKGSFSTLEIQRTEQGDSAMYLCASSFGRDEQYFGPGTRLTVT.